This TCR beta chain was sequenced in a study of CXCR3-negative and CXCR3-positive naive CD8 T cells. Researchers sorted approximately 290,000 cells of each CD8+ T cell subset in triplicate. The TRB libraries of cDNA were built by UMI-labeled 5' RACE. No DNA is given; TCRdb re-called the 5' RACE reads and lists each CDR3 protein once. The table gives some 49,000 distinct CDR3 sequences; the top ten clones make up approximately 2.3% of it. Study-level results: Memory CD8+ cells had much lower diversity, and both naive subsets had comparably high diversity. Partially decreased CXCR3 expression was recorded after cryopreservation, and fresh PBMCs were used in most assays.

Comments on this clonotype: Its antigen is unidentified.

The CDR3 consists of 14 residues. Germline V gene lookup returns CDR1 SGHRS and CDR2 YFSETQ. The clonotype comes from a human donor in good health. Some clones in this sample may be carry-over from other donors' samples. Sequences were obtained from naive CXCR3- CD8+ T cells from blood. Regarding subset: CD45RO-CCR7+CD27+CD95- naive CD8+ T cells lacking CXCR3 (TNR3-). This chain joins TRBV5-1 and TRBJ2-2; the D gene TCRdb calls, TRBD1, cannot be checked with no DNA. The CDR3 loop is CASSDGQGAGELFF.